Shown below are 15 T cell receptor beta chains from a single sample sequenced in a study of molecular identifiers for immune sequencing clone quantification. One entry per CDR3 protein, called by TCRdb with MiXCR from the PCR reads. This sample has 300,000 to 350,000 distinct CDR3 sequences, with 20% to 25% found just once. Sequenced: naive CD8+ T cells from blood, with Jurkat cell RNA spiked in. Subset given: FACS-sorted CD8+CD4-CCR7+CD45RA+ naive T cells. The receptors shown here come from a human donor in good health. Some libraries in this study had Jurkat cell RNA spiked in.

This clonotype showed up many times. The chain couples TRBV28 to TRBJ2-3; 10 bases are a match to TRBD2. This CDR3 is built from 15 residues. The ends lost 8 bases at V and 2 bases at J; junction bases unmatched: 7. Germline-derived CDR1 and CDR2 are MDHEN and SYDVKM. As DNA, the CDR3 is TGTGCCAGCTCCCAACTAGCGGGAATCACAGATACGCAGTATTTT. Protein product: CASSQLAGITDTQYF.

This clonotype has a count of ten or more. The V and J genes are TRBV28 and TRBJ1-1; D uncertain. This CDR3 has 13 amino acids. Germline CDR1 and CDR2: MDHEN and SYDVKM. V lost 7 bases to trimming and J lost 2 bases, with 11 bases between them. The CDR3 protein is CASKTLINTEAFF. The CDR3 nucleotides are TGTGCCAGCAAAACTTTAATCAACACTGAAGCTTTCTTT.

The V gene is TRBV19, the J gene TRBJ2-5; 7 bases fit TRBD1. Germline V gives CDR1 LNHDA, CDR2 SQIVND (reference sequence). The CDR3 consists of 15 residues. Trimming at V came to 6 bases and at J to 4 bases, leaving 11 bases not matched to a gene. Here the CDR3 reads CASSGTDYTIETQYF. The CDR3 DNA is TGTGCCAGTAGCGGGACAGATTATACTATAGAGACCCAGTACTTC.

This clonotype was counted at least ten times. DNA for the CDR3: TGTGCCAGCCTCCCCGTGGCAGAGAACACCGGGGAGCTGTTTTTT. Amino acid sequence: CASLPVAENTGELFF. The chain uses TRBV2 and TRBJ2-2; D uncertain. Per germline, CDR1 SNHLY and CDR2 FYNNEI. CDR3 length equals 15 residues. V lost 8 bases to trimming and J lost 1 base, with 14 bases between them.

This clonotype was observed many times. V usage is TRBV9 and J usage is TRBJ1-1; no reliable D call. In germline, CDR1 is SGDLS, CDR2 YYNGEE. V dropped 3 bases and J dropped 4 bases, with 13 bases sitting between them. This CDR3 comprises 14 residues. CDR3 sequence reads: CASSEGNSLTEAFF. The CDR3 DNA follows: TGTGCCAGCAGCGAGGGTAATTCTCTCACTGAAGCTTTCTTT.

In its sample, this clonotype was seen many times. The J gene is TRBJ2-3, the V gene TRBV19, with D possibly matching TRBD2 (6 bases). With 7 bases removed from V and 2 bases from J, the gap between germline ends came to 7 bases. The CDR3 covers 12 residues. Germline lookup yields CDR1 LNHDA and CDR2 SQIVND (reference sequence). CDR3 in amino acids: CASKDYTDTQYF. CDR3 DNA sequence: TGTGCCAGTAAGGACTACACAGATACGCAGTATTTT.

The chain combines TRBV9 with TRBJ1-2; D is perhaps TRBD1 (5 bases). The ends were cut back, 3 bases at V and 0 bases at J, with 12 bases in the middle. Germline CDR1 SGDLS, CDR2 YYNGEE. This CDR3 spans 15 amino acids. The CDR3 is CASSGWQTANYGYTF. The CDR3 DNA sequence: TGTGCCAGCAGCGGTTGGCAGACAGCTAACTATGGCTACACCTTC. Full variable domain (rest looked up from reference TRBV9 and TRBJ1-2): DSGVTQTPKHLITATGQRVTLRCSPRSGDLSVYWYQQSLDQGLQFLIQYYNGEERAKGNILERFSAQQFPDLHSELNLSSLELGDSALYFCASSGWQTANYGYTFGSGTRLTVV.

This clonotype was counted many times. V is TRBV12-3 or TRBV12-4 and J is TRBJ1-1, with D perhaps matching TRBD1 (5 bases). This CDR3 region has 16 residues. The V and J ends lost 5 bases and 1 base respectively, with 17 bases between them. The CDR3 reads CASSTGTLSGNTEAFF. The DNA for the CDR3 is TGTGCCAGCAGTACCGGGACCCTCAGTGGGAACACTGAAGCTTTCTTT.

This clonotype was counted ten times or more. The V and J genes are TRBV5-1 and TRBJ1-4; 7 positions agree with TRBD1. CDR1 and CDR2 (germline): SGHRS, YFSETQ. This CDR3 has 14 residues. The V and J ends lost 4 bases and 5 bases, in that order; junction bases with no gene match: 5. The CDR3 reads CASSPTGTNEKLFF. Written as DNA, the CDR3 is TGCGCCAGCAGCCCGACAGGGACCAATGAAAAACTGTTTTTT.

As for this clonotype: This sequence may be a read error, since a much larger clone differs from it by one base. No conserved phenylalanine or tryptophan is present at the end of the CDR3, so a read error is the likely explanation. V usage is TRBV6-1 and J usage is TRBJ2-3; D might be TRBD2 (6 bases). The V gene lost 6 bases and the J gene lost 0 bases, with 19 bases spanning the gap. Germline V gene data show CDR1 as MNHNS and CDR2 as SASEGT. This CDR3 contains 17 residues. The CDR3 is CASSERNLGGSTDTQYC. The CDR3, as DNA: TGTGCCAGCAGCGAAAGGAACCTGGGGGGTAGCACAGATACGCAGTATTGT.

This clonotype was detected many times. CDR3 sequence reads: CASSERAGKAYEQYF. DNA of the CDR3: TGTGCCAGCAGTGAAAGGGCGGGAAAAGCCTACGAGCAGTACTTC. The V gene is TRBV2, the J gene TRBJ2-7; the D gene is possibly TRBD2 (6 bases). This CDR3 region has 15 residues. Per germline, CDR1 SNHLY and CDR2 FYNNEI. Trimming removed 2 bases at V and 2 bases at J, with 13 bases between.

This clonotype was seen only a few times. CDR3 loop: CASSLVGPPALLAGVADTQYF. DNA for the CDR3: TGTGCCAGCAGCTTAGTAGGCCCTCCGGCCCTTCTAGCGGGAGTCGCAGATACGCAGTATTTT. V is TRBV7-2 and J is TRBJ2-3; 10 positions match TRBD2. CDR1 is SGHTA, CDR2 FQGNSA, per germline. Germline trimming cut 1 base from V and 4 bases from J; bases unmatched to any gene: 20. The CDR3 length is 21 residues.

To note about this clonotype: A much larger clone differs by one base, so this may be a read error. The CDR3 reads CANSLGSGVDEQYF. The CDR3 nucleotides are TGTGCCAACAGCTTAGGTTCAGGGGTCGACGAGCAGTACTTC. This chain joins TRBV7-9 and TRBJ2-7; weak D call: TRBD1 (6 bases). Germline loops: CDR1 SEHNR, CDR2 FQNEAQ (reference sequence). The CDR3 has 14 amino acids.

This clonotype was seen more than once but under ten times. The chain joins TRBV4-3 to TRBJ2-3; TRBD2 matches 9 bases. The CDR3 loop spans 17 amino acids. V shed 0 bases and J 1 base; nucleotides not matched to a gene: 5. CDR1 and CDR2 from the germline V gene are LGHNA and YSLEER. CDR3 nucleotides: TGCGCCAGCAGCCAAGATGTAGCGGGAGAAGGCACAGATACGCAGTATTTT. This codes for CASSQDVAGEGTDTQYF.

As for this clonotype: A much larger clone lies one base from this, so it may be a read error. This sequence joins TRBV7-6 and TRBJ1-5; D unclear. The V gene lost 1 base and the J gene lost 3 bases, with 19 bases spanning the gap. Per germline, CDR1 SGHVS and CDR2 FNYEAQ. The CDR3 contains 18 residues. Here the CDR3 DNA reads TGTGCCAGCAGCTTAGACATCGCGGACCCACGGGCCAATCAGCCCCAGCATTTT. Translated, it gives CASSLDIADPRANQPQHF.